These 14 T cell receptor beta chains originate from one sample sequenced in a study of shared clonotypes between healthy human individuals. Cells designated naive CD8 were CD45RO-negative and were positively selected for CCR7, with terminally differentiated effector memory CD45RA+ cells excluded. Repertoires were generated with immunoSEQ multiplex PCR, while TCRdb's copy carries only in-frame clones and drops some. The sample lists fewer than 1 million clones; approximately 97% were seen once. The sequenced sample consisted of naive CD8+ T cells sorted from blood. Every receptor here comes from a man aged 25 to 40 in good health.

The rearrangement links TRBV29-1 to TRBJ2-7; 9 bases are a match to TRBD1. CDR1 is SQVTM and CDR2 is ANQGSEA in the germline V gene. The CDR3 runs to 15 residues. The V segment lost 2 bases and the J segment 8 bases; nucleotides outside the gene matches: 13. The CDR3 DNA is TGCAGCGTTGAAAGGGACAGGGTCGGGGGCCCTCAGCAGTACTTC. This gives the protein CSVERDRVGGPQQYF.

This rearrangement joins TRBV29-1 to TRBJ2-3; tentatively, D is TRBD2 (6 bases). The CDR3 runs 13 residues. Germline V CDR1 and CDR2: SQVTM, ANQGSEA. Trimming removed 7 bases from V and 6 bases from J, with 17 bases in between. The CDR3 DNA sequence: TGCAGCGCCCGGGACTTACTTGGGGATACGCAGTATTTT. Translation gives CSARDLLGDTQYF.

The chain carries TRBV6-1 and TRBJ2-1; maybe TRBD1 (5 bases). This CDR3 comprises 15 residues. V was cut by 3 bases and J by 3 bases, with 12 bases left in between. Germline V lookup: CDR1 MNHNS, CDR2 SASEGT. CDR3: CASSDITGNYNEQFF. In nucleotides, the CDR3 is TGTGCCAGCAGTGATATTACAGGAAACTACAATGAGCAGTTCTTC.

This chain connects TRBV9 to TRBJ2-1, with D possibly TRBD2 on 5 matching bases. This CDR3 has 16 residues. CDR1 and CDR2 from the germline V gene are SGDLS and YYNGEE. The V and J ends lost 0 bases and 0 bases respectively, with 10 bases between them. The CDR3 spells CASSVVGESSYNEQFF. The CDR3 bases are TGTGCCAGCAGCGTAGTGGGAGAGAGCTCCTACAATGAGCAGTTCTTC.

A word on this clone: Compared with germline, one end of the junction differs, possibly owing to a read error. The gene calls are TRBV7-8 and TRBJ2-7; TRBD2 is a possible D gene (5 bases). This CDR3 is built from 12 residues. The germline V gene has CDR1 SGHVS and CDR2 FQNEAQ. CDR3 region: CASSEAGLGCCF. DNA of the CDR3: TGTGCCAGCAGCGAGGCTGGACTGGGTTGTTGTTTC.

This chain links TRBV7-6 with TRBJ2-7; no firm D call. Trimming pared 0 bases from V and 0 bases from J, leaving 9 bases between. The CDR3 runs to 15 residues. CDR1 is SGHVS and CDR2 is FNYEAQ in the germline V gene. CDR3: CASSLAFGFSYEQYF. CDR3 coding DNA: TGTGCCAGCAGCTTAGCTTTCGGATTCTCCTACGAGCAGTACTTC.

The table lists this clone with a count of one. This CDR3 is also generated by other DNA sequences in the sample. The chain carries TRBV7-9 and TRBJ2-1; D is ambiguous. This CDR3 spans 12 amino acids. Germline assignment: CDR1 SEHNR and CDR2 FQNEAQ (reference sequence). V lost 2 bases to trimming and J lost 8 bases, with 7 bases between them. CDR3 bases: TGTGCCAGCAGCTTACAGGCAGATGAGCAGTTCTTC. This translates into CASSLQADEQFF. Using reference TRBV7-9 and TRBJ2-1 for the parts outside the CDR3, the full variable domain is DTGVSQNPRHKITKRGQNVTFRCDPISEHNRLYWYRQTLGQGPEFLTYFQNEAQLEKSRLLSDRFSAERPKGSFSTLEIQRTEQGDSAMYLCASSLQADEQFFGPGTRLTVL.

The rearrangement uses TRBV7-8 and TRBJ1-1; TRBD1 agrees at 11 bases. The CDR3 spans 16 residues. Germline V lookup: CDR1 SGHVS, CDR2 FQNEAQ. The J segment lost 4 bases and the V segment lost 4 bases, leaving 8 bases of the junction unmatched. The CDR3 reads CASSWDRGTGGTEAFF. CDR3 sequence (DNA): TGTGCCAGCAGCTGGGACAGGGGGACGGGGGGCACTGAAGCTTTCTTT. The variable domain in full, with the rest retrieved from reference TRBV7-8 and TRBJ1-1, is GAGVSQSPRYKVAKRGQDVALRCDPISGHVSLFWYQQALGQGPEFLTYFQNEAQLDKSGLPSDRFFAERPEGSVSTLKIQRTQQEDSAVYLCASSWDRGTGGTEAFFGQGTRLTVV.

This rearrangement joins TRBV14 to TRBJ2-5; D is unresolved. The V end lost 1 base, the J end lost 6 bases, and 6 bases lay between the germline ends. The CDR3 sequence is 12 residues long. Germline V gene data show CDR1 as SGHDN and CDR2 as FVKESK. The CDR3 loop reads CASSQVLKTQYF. CDR3 in DNA: TGTGCCAGCAGCCAAGTTCTCAAGACCCAGTACTTC.

The V and J genes are TRBV4-1 and TRBJ2-3, with 7 bases matching TRBD2. This CDR3 region has 15 residues. Germline CDR1 MGHRA, CDR2 YSYEKL. The junction had 6 bases not matched to a gene; V was cut back by 0 bases and J by 6 bases. The CDR3 nucleotides read TGCGCCAGCAGCCAAGAACTAGCGCTAGGGGATACGCAGTATTTT. Translation: CASSQELALGDTQYF.

V usage is TRBV9 and J usage is TRBJ2-1; 9 bases fit TRBD2. Unmatched junction bases numbered 9, after V lost 0 bases and J lost 5 bases. The length of the CDR3 is 17 residues. Germline V lookup: CDR1 SGDLS, CDR2 YYNGEE. The CDR3: CASSVAGGVAGDNEQFF. CDR3 in DNA: TGTGCCAGCAGCGTAGCCGGGGGAGTAGCGGGAGACAATGAGCAGTTCTTC.

The rearrangement uses TRBV5-5 and TRBJ2-7; D unclear. The CDR3 consists of 14 residues. V lost 4 bases, J lost 2 bases, and 13 bases lay in between. Germline CDR1 SGHKS, CDR2 YYEKEE (reference sequence). CDR3 region: CASSDVGITYEQYF. The CDR3, as DNA: TGTGCCAGCAGCGACGTCGGCATAACCTACGAGCAGTACTTC.

J is TRBJ1-5 and V is TRBV7-9, with D tentatively TRBD1 (6 bases). The V end was cut by 6 bases, the J end by 1 base, with 13 bases between. CDR1 and CDR2 from the germline V gene are SEHNR and FQNEAQ (reference sequence). The CDR3 is 15 residues long. The CDR3 spells CASRIQGGSNQPQHF. CDR3 DNA sequence: TGTGCCAGCAGGATACAGGGTGGGAGCAATCAGCCCCAGCATTTT. The complete variable domain, with remaining parts taken from reference TRBV7-9 and TRBJ1-5, reads DTGVSQNPRHKITKRGQNVTFRCDPISEHNRLYWYRQTLGQGPEFLTYFQNEAQLEKSRLLSDRFSAERPKGSFSTLEIQRTEQGDSAMYLCASRIQGGSNQPQHFGDGTRLSIL.

V and J are TRBV15 and TRBJ2-3; D call uncertain. V lost 6 bases to trimming and J lost 3 bases, with 16 bases between them. There are 15 residues in the CDR3. The germline gives CDR1 LNHNV, CDR2 YYDKDF (reference sequence). The CDR3 nucleotides are TGTGCCACCAGGCCCGGGTCCAGTGGAACAGATACGCAGTATTTT. Translating gives CATRPGSSGTDTQYF.